This T cell receptor (beta chain) was recorded in a study of cytomegalovirus exposure and HLA in healthy donors. General study points: In a later analysis, V- and J-gene trimming of beta chains associated with a DCLRE1C missense variant, replicated independently.

PCR primers comprised 60 Vbeta and 13 Jbeta primers. TCRdb keeps only in-frame clones here, not all; method: immunoSEQ multiplex PCR. The sample records about 160,000 clones, over 60% being singletons. Likely unrecorded immune exposures existed in these nominally healthy donors. A single count supports this clone. Antigen unknown. Germline V lookup: CDR1 SGDLS, CDR2 YYNGEE. CDR3 length: 15 residues. V gave up 1 base and J gave up 4 bases, with 14 bases separating them. The TCR originated in a woman in her 30s in good health and CMV-seronegative. V and J are TRBV9 and TRBJ1-2; D call uncertain. Source material: PBMCs. The CDR3 protein is CASSVSGRTFYGYTF. The CDR3 region has the DNA TGTGCCAGCAGCGTAAGTGGACGGACTTTCTATGGCTACACCTTC.